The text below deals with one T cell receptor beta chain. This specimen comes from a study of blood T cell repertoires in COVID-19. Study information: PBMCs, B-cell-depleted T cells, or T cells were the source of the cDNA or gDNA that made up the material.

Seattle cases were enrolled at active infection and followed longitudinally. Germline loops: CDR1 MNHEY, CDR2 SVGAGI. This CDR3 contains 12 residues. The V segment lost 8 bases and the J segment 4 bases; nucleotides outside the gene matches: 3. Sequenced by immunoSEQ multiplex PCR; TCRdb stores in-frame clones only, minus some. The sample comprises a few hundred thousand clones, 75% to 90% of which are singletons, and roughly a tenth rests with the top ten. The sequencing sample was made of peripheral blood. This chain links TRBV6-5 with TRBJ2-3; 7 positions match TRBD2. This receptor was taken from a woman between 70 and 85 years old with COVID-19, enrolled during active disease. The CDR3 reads CASGRGADTQYF. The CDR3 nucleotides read TGTGCCAGCGGACGGGGGGCAGATACGCAGTATTTT.